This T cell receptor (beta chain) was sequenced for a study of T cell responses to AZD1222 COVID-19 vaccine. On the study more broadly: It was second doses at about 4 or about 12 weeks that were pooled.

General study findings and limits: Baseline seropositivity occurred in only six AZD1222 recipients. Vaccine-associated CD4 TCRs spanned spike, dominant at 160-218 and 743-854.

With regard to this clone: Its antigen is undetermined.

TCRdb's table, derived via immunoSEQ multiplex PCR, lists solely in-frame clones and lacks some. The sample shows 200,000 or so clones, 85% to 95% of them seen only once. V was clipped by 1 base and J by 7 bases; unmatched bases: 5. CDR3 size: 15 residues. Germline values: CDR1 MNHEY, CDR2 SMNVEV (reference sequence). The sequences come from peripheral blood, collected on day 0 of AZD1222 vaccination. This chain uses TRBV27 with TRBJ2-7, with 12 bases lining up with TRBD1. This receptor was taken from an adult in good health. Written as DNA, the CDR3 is TGTGCCAGCAGTTTATATGGGACAGGGGGCTATGAGCAGTACTTC. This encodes CASSLYGTGGYEQYF.